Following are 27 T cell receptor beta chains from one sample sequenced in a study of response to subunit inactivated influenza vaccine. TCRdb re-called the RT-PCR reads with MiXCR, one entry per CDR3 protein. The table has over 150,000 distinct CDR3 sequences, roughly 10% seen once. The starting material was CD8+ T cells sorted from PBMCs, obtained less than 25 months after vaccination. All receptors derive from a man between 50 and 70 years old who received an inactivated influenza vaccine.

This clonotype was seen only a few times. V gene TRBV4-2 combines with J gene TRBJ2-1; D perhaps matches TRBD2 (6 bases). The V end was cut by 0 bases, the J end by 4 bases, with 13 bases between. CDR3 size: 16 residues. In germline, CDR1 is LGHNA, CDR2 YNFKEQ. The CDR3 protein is CASSQERRASYNEQFF. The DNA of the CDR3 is TGTGCCAGCAGCCAAGAAAGGAGGGCCTCATACAATGAGCAGTTCTTC.

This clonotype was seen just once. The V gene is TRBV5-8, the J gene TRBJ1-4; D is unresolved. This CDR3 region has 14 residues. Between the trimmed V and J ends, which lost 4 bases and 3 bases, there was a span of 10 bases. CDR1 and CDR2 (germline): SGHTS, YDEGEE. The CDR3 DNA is TGTGCCAGCAGCCCAGAAGTGTCTAATGAAAAACTGTTTTTT. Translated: CASSPEVSNEKLFF.

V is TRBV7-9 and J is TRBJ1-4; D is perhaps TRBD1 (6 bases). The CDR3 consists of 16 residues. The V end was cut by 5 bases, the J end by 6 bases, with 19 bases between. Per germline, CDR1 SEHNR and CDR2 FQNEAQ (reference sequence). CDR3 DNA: TGTGCCAGCAGCCAAAGCCTGGGGGGCAGGGATGAAAAACTGTTTTTT. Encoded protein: CASSQSLGGRDEKLFF. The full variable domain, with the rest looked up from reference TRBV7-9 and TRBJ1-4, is DTGVSQNPRHKITKRGQNVTFRCDPISEHNRLYWYRQTLGQGPEFLTYFQNEAQLEKSRLLSDRFSAERPKGSFSTLEIQRTEQGDSAMYLCASSQSLGGRDEKLFFGSGTQLSVL.

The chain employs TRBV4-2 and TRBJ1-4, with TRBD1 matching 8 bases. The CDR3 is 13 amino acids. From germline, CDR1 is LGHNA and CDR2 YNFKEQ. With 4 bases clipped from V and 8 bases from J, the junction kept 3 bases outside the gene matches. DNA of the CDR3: TGTGCCAGCAGCCCCGACAGGGGAGAAAAACTGTTTTTT. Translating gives CASSPDRGEKLFF.

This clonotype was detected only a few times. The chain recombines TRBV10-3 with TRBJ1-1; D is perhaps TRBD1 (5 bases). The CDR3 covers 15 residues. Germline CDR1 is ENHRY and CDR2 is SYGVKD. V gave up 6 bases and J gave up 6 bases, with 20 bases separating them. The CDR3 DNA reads TGTGCCATCAGCGAAAATAGGCAGGGAGGCGCTGAAGCTTTCTTT. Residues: CAISENRQGGAEAFF.

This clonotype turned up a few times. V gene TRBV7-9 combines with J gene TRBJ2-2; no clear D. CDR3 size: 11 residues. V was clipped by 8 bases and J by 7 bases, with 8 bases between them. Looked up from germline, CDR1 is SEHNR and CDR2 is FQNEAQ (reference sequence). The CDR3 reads CASEERGELFF. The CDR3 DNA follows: TGTGCCAGCGAGGAACGCGGGGAGCTGTTTTTT.

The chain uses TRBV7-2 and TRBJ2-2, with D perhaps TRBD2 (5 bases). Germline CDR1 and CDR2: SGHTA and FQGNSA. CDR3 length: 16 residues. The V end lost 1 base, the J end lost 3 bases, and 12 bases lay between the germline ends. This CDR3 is CASSLEADFHTGELFF. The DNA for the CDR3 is TGTGCCAGCAGCTTAGAAGCGGACTTCCACACCGGGGAGCTGTTTTTT. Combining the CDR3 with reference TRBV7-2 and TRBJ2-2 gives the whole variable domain GAGVSQSPSNKVTEKGKDVELRCDPISGHTALYWYRQSLGQGLEFLIYFQGNSAPDKSGLPSDRFSAERTGGSVSTLTIQRTQQEDSAVYLCASSLEADFHTGELFFGEGSRLTVL.

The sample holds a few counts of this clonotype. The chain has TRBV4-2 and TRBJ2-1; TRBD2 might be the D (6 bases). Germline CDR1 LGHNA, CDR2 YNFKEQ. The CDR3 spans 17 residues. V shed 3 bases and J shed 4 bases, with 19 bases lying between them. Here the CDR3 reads CASSQDTFSGAYNEQFF. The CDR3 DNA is TGTGCCAGCAGCCAGGATACCTTTAGCGGAGCGTACAATGAGCAGTTCTTC.

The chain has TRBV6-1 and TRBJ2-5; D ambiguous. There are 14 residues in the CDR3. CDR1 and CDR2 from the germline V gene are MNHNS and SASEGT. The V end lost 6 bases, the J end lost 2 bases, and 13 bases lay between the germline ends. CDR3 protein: CASSPVTLQETQYF. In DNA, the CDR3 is TGTGCCAGCAGCCCCGTCACTCTTCAAGAGACCCAGTACTTC.

CDR3 DNA: TGTGCCAGCAGTTCTGTTTATGGGGCACGGGGCTCCTACGAGCAGTACTTC. It codes for CASSSVYGARGSYEQYF. V usage is TRBV28 and J usage is TRBJ2-7; D assignment may be TRBD1 or TRBD2 (5 bases each). V was shortened by 4 bases and J by 0 bases, with 19 bases between the two germline ends. CDR3 length: 17 amino acids. Germline values: CDR1 MDHEN, CDR2 SYDVKM.

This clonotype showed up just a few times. For the CDR3, the DNA is TGTGCCAGCAGTTTGAAAAGGGGGGTAGCTGAAGCTTTCTTT. As protein: CASSLKRGVAEAFF. This rearrangement joins TRBV28 to TRBJ1-1; tentative D call: TRBD1 (6 bases). CDR3 length equals 14 residues. Germline loops: CDR1 MDHEN, CDR2 SYDVKM. V lost 3 bases to trimming and J lost 6 bases, with 14 bases between them.

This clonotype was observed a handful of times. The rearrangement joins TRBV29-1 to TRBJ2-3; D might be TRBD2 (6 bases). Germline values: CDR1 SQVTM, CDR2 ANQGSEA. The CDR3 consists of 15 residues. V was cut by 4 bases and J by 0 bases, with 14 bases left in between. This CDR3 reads CSVGHSGTSTDTQYF. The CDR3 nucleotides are TGCAGCGTTGGTCATAGCGGTACCAGCACAGATACGCAGTATTTT.

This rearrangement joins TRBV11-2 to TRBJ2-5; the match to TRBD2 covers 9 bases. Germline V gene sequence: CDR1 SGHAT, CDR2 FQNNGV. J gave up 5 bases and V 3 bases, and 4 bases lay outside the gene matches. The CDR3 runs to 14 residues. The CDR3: CASSLWTSEETQYF. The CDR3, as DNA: TGTGCCAGCAGCTTGTGGACTAGCGAGGAGACCCAGTACTTC.

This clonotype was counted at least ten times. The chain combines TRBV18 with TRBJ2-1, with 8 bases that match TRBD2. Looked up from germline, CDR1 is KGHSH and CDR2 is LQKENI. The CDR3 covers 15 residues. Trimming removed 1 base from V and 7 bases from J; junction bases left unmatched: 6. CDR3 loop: CASSPRREVGNEQFF. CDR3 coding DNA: TGTGCCAGCTCACCACGGCGGGAGGTAGGGAATGAGCAGTTCTTC.

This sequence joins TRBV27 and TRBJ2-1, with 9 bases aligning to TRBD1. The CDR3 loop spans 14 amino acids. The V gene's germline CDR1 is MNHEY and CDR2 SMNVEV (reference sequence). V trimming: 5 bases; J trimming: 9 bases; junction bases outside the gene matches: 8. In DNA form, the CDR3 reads TGTGCCAGCAGTCCGGGACAGGGCTGGATTGAGCAGTTCTTC. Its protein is CASSPGQGWIEQFF.

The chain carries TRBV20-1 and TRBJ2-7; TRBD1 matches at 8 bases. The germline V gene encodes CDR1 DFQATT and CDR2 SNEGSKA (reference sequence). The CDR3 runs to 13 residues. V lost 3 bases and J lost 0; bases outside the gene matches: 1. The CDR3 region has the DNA TGCAGTGCTAGGACAGGGGCCTCCTACGAGCAGTACTTC. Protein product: CSARTGASYEQYF.

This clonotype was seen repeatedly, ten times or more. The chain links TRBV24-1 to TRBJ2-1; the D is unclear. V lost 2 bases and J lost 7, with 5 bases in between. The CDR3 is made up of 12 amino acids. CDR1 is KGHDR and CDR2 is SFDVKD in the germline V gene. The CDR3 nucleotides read TGTGCCACCAGTGATTCTGATAATGAGCAGTTCTTC. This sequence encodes CATSDSDNEQFF.

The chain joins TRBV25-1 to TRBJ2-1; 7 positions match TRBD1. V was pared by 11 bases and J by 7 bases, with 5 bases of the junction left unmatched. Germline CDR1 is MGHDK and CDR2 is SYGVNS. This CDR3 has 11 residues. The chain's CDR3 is CAGSQGNEQFF. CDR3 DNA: TGTGCCGGTTCACAGGGGAATGAGCAGTTCTTC. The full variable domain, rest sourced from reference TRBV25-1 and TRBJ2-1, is EADIYQTPRYLVIGTGKKITLECSQTMGHDKMYWYQQDPGMELHLIHYSYGVNSTEKGDLSSESTVSRIRTEHFPLTLESARPSHTSQYLCAGSQGNEQFFGPGTRLTVL.

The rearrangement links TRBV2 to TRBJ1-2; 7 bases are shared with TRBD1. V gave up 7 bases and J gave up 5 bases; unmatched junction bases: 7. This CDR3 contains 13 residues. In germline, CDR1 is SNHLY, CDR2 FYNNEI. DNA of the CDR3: TGTGCCAGCAAGAGGGGGCAGGGGTATGGCTACACCTTC. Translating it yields CASKRGQGYGYTF.

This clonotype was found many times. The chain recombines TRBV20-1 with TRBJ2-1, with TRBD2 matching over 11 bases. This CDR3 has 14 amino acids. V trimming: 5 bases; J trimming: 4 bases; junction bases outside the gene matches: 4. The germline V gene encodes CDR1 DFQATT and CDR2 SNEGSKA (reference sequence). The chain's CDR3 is CSAPTSGNYNEQFF. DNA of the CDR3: TGCAGTGCTCCGACTAGCGGGAATTACAATGAGCAGTTCTTC.

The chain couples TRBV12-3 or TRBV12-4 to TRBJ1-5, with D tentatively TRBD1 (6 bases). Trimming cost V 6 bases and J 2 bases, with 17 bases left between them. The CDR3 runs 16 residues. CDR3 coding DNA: TGTGCCAGCAGCTCGCGTGGGGCAGGGGGCAATCAGCCCCAGCATTTT. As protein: CASSSRGAGGNQPQHF.

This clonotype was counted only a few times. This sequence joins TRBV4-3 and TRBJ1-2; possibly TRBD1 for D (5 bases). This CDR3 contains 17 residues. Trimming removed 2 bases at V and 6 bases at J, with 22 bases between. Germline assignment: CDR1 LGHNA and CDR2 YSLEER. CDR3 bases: TGCGCCAGCAGCCAATTAGCCGGGCTGCGGGGCCTAAATGGCTACACCTTC. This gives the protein CASSQLAGLRGLNGYTF.

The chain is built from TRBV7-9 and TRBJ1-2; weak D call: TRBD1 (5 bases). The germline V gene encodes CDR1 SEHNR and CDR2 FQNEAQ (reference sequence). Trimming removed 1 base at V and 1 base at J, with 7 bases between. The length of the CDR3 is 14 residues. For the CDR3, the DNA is TGTGCCAGCAGCTTAGGGGGCAGTAACTATGGCTACACCTTC. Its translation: CASSLGGSNYGYTF.

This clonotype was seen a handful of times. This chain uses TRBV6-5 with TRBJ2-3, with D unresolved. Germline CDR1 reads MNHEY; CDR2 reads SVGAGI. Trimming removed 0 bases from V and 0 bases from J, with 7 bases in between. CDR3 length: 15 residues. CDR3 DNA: TGTGCCAGCAGTTACTCGGCTCCCAGCACAGATACGCAGTATTTT. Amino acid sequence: CASSYSAPSTDTQYF.

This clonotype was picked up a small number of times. Here the CDR3 reads CASSPAQETQYF. In DNA form, the CDR3 reads TGTGCCAGCAGTCCTGCACAGGAGACCCAGTACTTC. The V gene is TRBV12-3 or TRBV12-4, the J gene TRBJ2-5; D is uncertain. CDR3 size: 12 residues. The V gene lost 5 bases and the J gene lost 5 bases, with 9 bases spanning the gap.

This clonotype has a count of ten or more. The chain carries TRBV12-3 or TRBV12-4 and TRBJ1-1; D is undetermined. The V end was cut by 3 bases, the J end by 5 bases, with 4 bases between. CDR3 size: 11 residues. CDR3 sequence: CASSFSTEAFF. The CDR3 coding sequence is TGTGCCAGCAGTTTCTCAACTGAAGCTTTCTTT.

As DNA, the CDR3 is TGCAGTGCTAGAGATGCCCTAGCGGGGGCCCTCTACAATGAGCAGTTCTTC. Its translation is CSARDALAGALYNEQFF. The J gene is TRBJ2-1, the V gene TRBV20-1; 10 positions agree with TRBD2. Germline CDR1 is DFQATT and CDR2 is SNEGSKA (reference sequence). The junction had 8 bases not matched to a gene; V was cut back by 0 bases and J by 3 bases. The CDR3 contains 17 residues.